Listed here are 8 T cell receptor beta chains from one sample, sequenced in a study of T cell repertoires in cytomegalovirus infection. TCRdb ran MiXCR on the reads and lists one entry per CDR3 protein. The sample comprises under 200,000 distinct CDR3 sequences, approximately 9.6% of which are singletons, and roughly 4.8% rests with the top ten. Material: PBMCs. The origin of the receptors is a human donor in good health (CMV status not recorded). Some clones in this sample may be carry-over from other donors' samples.

The J gene is TRBJ1-4, the V gene TRBV15, with D maybe TRBD1 (5 bases). Germline CDR1 is LNHNV and CDR2 is YYDKDF (reference sequence). V shed 5 bases and J shed 6 bases, with 13 bases lying between them. The CDR3 sequence is 14 residues long. The chain's CDR3 is CATSDGRGDEKLFF. The CDR3 DNA sequence: TGTGCCACCAGCGACGGGCGGGGGGATGAAAAACTGTTTTTT.

A few counts support this clonotype. The chain has TRBV24-1 and TRBJ2-1; perhaps TRBD2 as D (6 bases). The CDR3 is made up of 17 amino acids. Trimming removed 1 base from V and 0 bases from J, with 12 bases in between. Per the germline V gene, CDR1 is KGHDR and CDR2 is SFDVKD. The DNA of the CDR3 is TGTGCCACCAGTGATTTAGCGGGTACTAGCTCCTACAATGAGCAGTTCTTC. As protein: CATSDLAGTSSYNEQFF.

Notes on this clonotype: A junction boundary mismatches the germline segment, possibly from a read error. J is TRBJ1-1 and V is TRBV5-6, with TRBD1 identical over 10 bases. The CDR3 has 17 amino acids. The germline V gene has CDR1 SGHDT and CDR2 YYEEEE. The CDR3 sequence is CASSARDRGLMNTEAYF. As DNA, the CDR3 is TGTGCCAGCAGCGCCCGGGACAGGGGTCTTATGAACACTGAAGCTTACTTT. Complete variable domain (other parts from reference TRBV5-6 and TRBJ1-1): DAGVTQSPTHLIKTRGQQVTLRCSPKSGHDTVSWYQQALGQGPQFIFQYYEEEERQRGNFPDRFSGHQFPNYSSELNVNALLLGDSALYLCASSARDRGLMNTEAYFGQGTRLTVV.

In its sample, this clonotype was seen a few times. The chain employs TRBV7-2 and TRBJ2-1, with 8 bases fitting TRBD1. The ends lost 1 base at V and 7 bases at J; junction bases unmatched: 9. The length of the CDR3 is 16 residues. Germline CDR1 and CDR2: SGHTA and FQGNSA. The CDR3 reads CASSLEVRGHGNEQFF. In DNA form, the CDR3 reads TGTGCCAGCAGCTTAGAGGTCAGGGGGCATGGAAATGAGCAGTTCTTC.

This clonotype has a count of ten or more. The rearrangement joins TRBV11-2 to TRBJ1-2; no clear D gene. The germline CDR1 and CDR2 sequences are SGHAT and FQNNGV. The CDR3 has 14 amino acids. Trimming removed 8 bases at V and 4 bases at J, with 17 bases between. The CDR3 loop is CASASNSKPYGYTF. CDR3 coding DNA: TGTGCCAGCGCTTCGAACAGCAAACCCTATGGCTACACCTTC.

This clonotype was recorded at least ten times. The chain joins TRBV12-3 or TRBV12-4 to TRBJ2-7; D not certain. V was shortened by 6 bases and J by 3 bases, with 6 bases between the two germline ends. This CDR3 region has 11 residues. CDR3 DNA sequence: TGTGCCAGCAGGGTCGGCTACGAGCAGTACTTC. Translation gives CASRVGYEQYF.

This clonotype has a count of ten or more. V gene TRBV7-2 combines with J gene TRBJ1-4, with 7 bases lining up with TRBD1. Trimming took 3 bases from V and 7 from J; bases not matched to a gene: 5. The CDR3 is 14 amino acids. From germline, CDR1 is SGHTA and CDR2 FQGNSA. The CDR3 DNA reads TGTGCCAGCAGCTTGACAGGGTGGGGTGAAAAACTGTTTTTT. It yields the protein CASSLTGWGEKLFF.

This clonotype appeared many times. The V call is TRBV4-3, the J call TRBJ2-7, with TRBD1 identical over 10 bases. Germline assignment: CDR1 LGHNA and CDR2 YSLEER. Trimming removed 4 bases from V and 1 base from J; junction bases left unmatched: 4. The CDR3 has 15 residues. The CDR3 DNA is TGCGCCAGCAGCCCCGGGACAGGGGTTTCCTACGAGCAGTACTTC. The encoded protein is CASSPGTGVSYEQYF.